Each of the 32 T cell receptor beta chains below was sequenced from the same sample in a study of blood T cells in healthy people across ages (dated by TCRdb to 2014 to 2015). The library was made by 5' RACE. The sequencing machine was an Illumina HiSeq 2500. A second roughly 7 to 11 cycle PCR used a sample-barcoded 5' primer and a J-beta primer mix. Through fastp at Q25 and MiXCR, TCRdb rebuilt clones from the public reads, retaining in-frame beta chains. Each record represents a unique CDR3 protein, reported with the most common genes and DNA among its rows. Within this sample are 250,000 to 300,000 distinct CDR3 sequences, with 25% to 30% of them counted one time only. The ten top clones hold around 29% of the sample. Material for sequencing was blood. These receptors all come from a woman aged 70-85 years in good health.

This chain connects TRBV5-8 to TRBJ2-5, with D possibly matching TRBD1 (5 bases). The J call may be faulty, since TRBJ2-7 better matches the DNA end. This CDR3 contains 16 residues. Germline V lookup: CDR1 SGHTS, CDR2 YDEGEE. CDR3 sequence reads: CASSPILKTASYEQYF. In nucleotides, the CDR3 is TGTGCCAGCAGCCCTATCCTGAAGACAGCCTCCTACGAGCAGTACTTC.

This clonotype occurred a few times. This chain connects TRBV28 to TRBJ2-7; the D is unclear. The CDR3 is 12 residues long. V was trimmed by 6 bases and J by 0 bases, leaving 6 bases between them. Per germline, CDR1 MDHEN and CDR2 SYDVKM. CDR3 bases: TGTGCCAGCAGGAGGCCCTCCTACGAGCAGTACTTC. Translated: CASRRPSYEQYF.

The chain's CDR3 is CSVETGIEKLFF. The DNA for the CDR3 is TGCAGCGTGGAGACAGGGATCGAAAAACTGTTTTTT. The V call is TRBV29-1, the J call TRBJ1-4; 7 bases line up with TRBD1. V lost 6 bases to trimming and J lost 8 bases; unmatched junction nucleotides: 6. The CDR3 is 12 amino acids. Germline-derived CDR1 and CDR2 are SQVTM and ANQGSEA.

The sample holds a few counts of this clonotype. V usage is TRBV7-2 and J usage is TRBJ2-1; TRBD1 matches at 7 bases. Trimming removed 4 bases from V and 0 bases from J; junction bases left unmatched: 3. The CDR3 contains 15 residues. Germline-derived CDR1 and CDR2 are SGHTA and FQGNSA. The CDR3 reads CASSSGQASYNEQFF. Here the CDR3 DNA reads TGTGCCAGCAGCTCAGGACAGGCCTCCTACAATGAGCAGTTCTTC.

This clonotype was seen a few times. This sequence joins TRBV11-2 and TRBJ2-2, with D hard to call. The V end was cut by 3 bases, the J end by 0 bases, with 17 bases between. Germline CDR1 and CDR2: SGHAT and FQNNGV. The CDR3 is 18 residues long. This CDR3 is CASSFTSWVFPNTGELFF. CDR3 nucleotides: TGTGCCAGCAGCTTTACCAGTTGGGTTTTTCCGAACACCGGGGAGCTGTTTTTT. The full variable domain, its missing parts supplied by reference TRBV11-2 and TRBJ2-2, is EAGVAQSPRYKIIEKRQSVAFWCNPISGHATLYWYQQILGQGPKLLIQFQNNGVVDDSQLPKDRFSAERLKGVDSTLKIQPAKLEDSAVYLCASSFTSWVFPNTGELFFGEGSRLTVL.

Written as DNA, the CDR3 is TGTGCCAGCAGCCAAGATCCGGGAGGATCCGGGACCCAGTACTTC. It encodes CASSQDPGGSGTQYF. The chain carries TRBV3-1 and TRBJ2-5; the match to TRBD2 covers 7 bases. Per the germline V gene, CDR1 is LGHDT and CDR2 is YNNKEL (reference sequence). V lost 0 bases to trimming and J lost 7 bases; unmatched junction nucleotides: 8. This CDR3 spans 15 amino acids.

The chain links TRBV2 to TRBJ2-5, with 11 bases lining up with TRBD2. CDR3 size: 18 residues. The germline V gene encodes CDR1 SNHLY and CDR2 FYNNEI. The V and J ends lost 2 bases and 2 bases, in that order; junction bases with no gene match: 10. The CDR3 region is CASSERVTSGRGQETQYF. CDR3 bases: TGTGCCAGCAGTGAAAGGGTTACTAGCGGGAGAGGGCAAGAGACCCAGTACTTC.

This clonotype was recorded a few times. The V and J genes are TRBV7-9 and TRBJ1-1, with TRBD1 matching over 10 bases. In germline, CDR1 is SEHNR, CDR2 FQNEAQ (reference sequence). The V segment lost 5 bases and the J segment 5 bases; nucleotides outside the gene matches: 11. The CDR3 totals 16 residues. CDR3 protein: CASSPRQGAIRTEAFF. The CDR3 nucleotides read TGTGCCAGCAGCCCTAGACAGGGGGCAATAAGGACTGAAGCTTTCTTT.

The rearrangement joins TRBV7-2 to TRBJ1-2; tentatively, D is TRBD1 (5 bases). This CDR3 is 15 amino acids long. The V and J ends lost 5 bases and 2 bases respectively, with 15 bases between them. CDR1 SGHTA and CDR2 FQGNSA come from the germline V gene. CDR3 bases: TGTGCCAGCAGCCCCGGGGCAAACCGGAACTATGGCTACACCTTC. It specifies CASSPGANRNYGYTF.

V gene TRBV20-1 combines with J gene TRBJ2-7; 9 bases agree with TRBD2. Germline lookup yields CDR1 DFQATT and CDR2 SNEGSKA (reference sequence). J lost 4 bases, V lost 0 bases, and 7 bases had no gene match. CDR3 length equals 15 residues. This CDR3 is CSARDPSGGWYEQYF. The DNA for the CDR3 is TGCAGTGCTAGAGATCCCAGCGGGGGGTGGTACGAGCAGTACTTC.

The chain is built from TRBV5-1 and TRBJ2-1, with 8 bases matching TRBD2. V trimming: 2 bases; J trimming: 8 bases; junction bases outside the gene matches: 6. CDR1 and CDR2 from the germline V gene are SGHRS and YFSETQ. The CDR3 spans 14 residues. CDR3 in DNA: TGCGCCAGCAGCTTTACAGCGGGAGCGGATGAGCAGTTCTTC. Protein product: CASSFTAGADEQFF.

As regards this clonotype: One end of the junction varies from germline; a read error may be responsible. The chain links TRBV20-1 to TRBJ2-3, with 7 bases aligning to TRBD2. In germline, CDR1 is DFQATT, CDR2 SNEGSKA (reference sequence). The CDR3 is 14 residues long. For the CDR3, the DNA is TGCAGTGCTAGAGATAGCGGGTTCACAGATGCGCAGTATTTT. Translating it yields CSARDSGFTDAQYF.

This clonotype was seen more than once but under ten times. At one of its ends the junction is not consistent with the germline gene, which may arise from a read error. The chain's CDR3 is CASTPSTGLNGKLFF. The CDR3 DNA reads as TGTGCCAGCACCCCCTCGACAGGGCTGAATGGAAAACTGTTTTTT. The rearrangement joins TRBV27 to TRBJ1-4; 7 bases are shared with TRBD1. There are 15 residues in the CDR3. Looked up from germline, CDR1 is MNHEY and CDR2 is SMNVEV (reference sequence).

This clonotype was found a few times. This chain uses TRBV29-1 with TRBJ2-7; 7 positions match TRBD1. CDR1 and CDR2 from the germline V gene are SQVTM and ANQGSEA. Trimming at V came to 7 bases and at J to 0 bases, leaving 6 bases not matched to a gene. The CDR3 is made up of 13 amino acids. The CDR3 loop reads CSGRDRISYEQYF. Written as DNA, the CDR3 is TGCAGCGGACGGGACAGAATCTCCTACGAGCAGTACTTC.

The rearrangement links TRBV29-1 to TRBJ2-6; tentatively, D is TRBD1 or TRBD2 (5 bases each). Looked up from germline, CDR1 is SQVTM and CDR2 is ANQGSEA. The CDR3 covers 15 residues. Trimming cost V 4 bases and J 2 bases, with 12 bases left between them. The CDR3 loop reads CSVVGEGTGANVLTF. In DNA form, the CDR3 reads TGCAGCGTTGTAGGTGAGGGGACTGGGGCCAACGTCCTGACTTTC.

The chain combines TRBV10-3 with TRBJ1-2, with D possibly being TRBD1 (6 bases). V was shortened by 3 bases and J by 0 bases, with 11 bases between the two germline ends. The germline V gene has CDR1 ENHRY and CDR2 SYGVKD. The CDR3 runs to 15 residues. The CDR3 DNA reads as TGTGCCATCAGTGAAAGGACAGCTTCTAACTATGGCTACACCTTC. Its translation: CAISERTASNYGYTF.

This sequence joins TRBV27 and TRBJ1-1; D is possibly TRBD1 (6 bases). The germline CDR1 and CDR2 sequences are MNHEY and SMNVEV (reference sequence). Between the trimmed V and J ends, which lost 5 bases and 0 bases, there was a span of 13 bases. The CDR3 extends over 15 amino acids. CDR3 sequence reads: CASSTLQGLNTEAFF. The CDR3 nucleotides read TGTGCCAGCAGTACCCTTCAGGGGTTGAACACTGAAGCTTTCTTT.

The CDR3 DNA reads as TGTGCCAGCAGTTCGGCAGTCACGAATTCACCCCTCCACTTT. Amino acids: CASSSAVTNSPLHF. This sequence joins TRBV12-3 or TRBV12-4 and TRBJ1-6; no definite D call. The germline V and J ends were trimmed by 4 bases and 7 bases, with 11 bases remaining between them. The CDR3 contains 14 residues.

This clonotype was recorded at least ten times. V and J are TRBV7-2 and TRBJ2-5; D possibly corresponds to TRBD1 (6 bases). This CDR3 comprises 14 residues. Germline V gene data show CDR1 as SGHTA and CDR2 as FQGNSA. Trimming stripped 6 bases from V and 7 bases from J, with 18 bases between. CDR3 amino acids: CASSQMDSVRTQYF. CDR3 DNA sequence: TGTGCCAGCAGTCAAATGGACAGCGTAAGGACCCAGTACTTC.

The V and J genes are TRBV9 and TRBJ2-5, with 8 bases that match TRBD1. J lost 1 base, V lost 3 bases, and 5 bases had no gene match. CDR1 and CDR2 from the germline V gene are SGDLS and YYNGEE. This CDR3 region has 15 residues. Here the CDR3 DNA reads TGTGCCAGCAGCGGGACAGGGTCGTCCCAAGAGACCCAGTACTTC. Amino acid sequence: CASSGTGSSQETQYF.

This clonotype turned up a few times. This rearrangement joins TRBV7-6 to TRBJ2-3; D may be TRBD1 (6 bases). The CDR3 is 14 residues long. V was clipped by 3 bases and J by 0 bases, with 7 bases between them. Germline CDR1 reads SGHVS; CDR2 reads FNYEAQ. The CDR3 DNA sequence: TGTGCCAGCAGCTTTGGACAGAGCACAGATACGCAGTATTTT. Protein sequence: CASSFGQSTDTQYF.

CDR3 bases: TGTGCCAGCAGTTCAGTCGACAGGGCGTATCGTGGCTACACCTTC. Amino acid sequence: CASSSVDRAYRGYTF. The gene calls are TRBV27 and TRBJ1-2, with TRBD1 matching 7 bases. There are 15 residues in the CDR3. Germline V gene lookup returns CDR1 MNHEY and CDR2 SMNVEV (reference sequence). V was clipped by 4 bases and J by 7 bases; unmatched bases: 12.

This clonotype was observed at least ten times. CDR3 sequence: CASSLRTSYYNEQFF. The DNA for the CDR3 is TGTGCCAGCAGTTTACGGACTAGCTACTACAATGAGCAGTTCTTC. This chain links TRBV28 with TRBJ2-1, with 8 bases fitting TRBD2. CDR1 MDHEN and CDR2 SYDVKM come from the germline V gene. The CDR3 covers 15 residues. The junction had 3 bases not matched to a gene; V was cut back by 2 bases and J by 3 bases.

J is TRBJ2-6 and V is TRBV7-3; D not resolved. Germline loops: CDR1 SGHTA, CDR2 FQGTGA. CDR3 length: 16 amino acids. Trimming removed 2 bases at V and 0 bases at J, with 8 bases between. The CDR3 sequence is CASSLSRDSGANVLTF. DNA for the CDR3: TGTGCCAGCAGCTTATCTCGTGACTCTGGGGCCAACGTCCTGACTTTC. Filled out from reference TRBV7-3 and TRBJ2-6, the complete variable domain reads GAGVSQTPSNKVTEKGKYVELRCDPISGHTALYWYRQSLGQGPEFLIYFQGTGAADDSGLPNDRFFAVRPEGSVSTLKIQRTERGDSAVYLCASSLSRDSGANVLTFGAGSRLTVL.

This clonotype was found a few times. The chain is built from TRBV4-1 and TRBJ2-2; TRBD2 agrees at 9 bases. Trimming removed 2 bases from V and 0 bases from J; junction bases left unmatched: 7. Per germline, CDR1 MGHRA and CDR2 YSYEKL. The CDR3 loop spans 18 amino acids. The CDR3 sequence: CASSQLVSGRTNTGELFF. As DNA, the CDR3 is TGCGCCAGCAGCCAATTGGTCAGCGGGAGGACGAACACCGGGGAGCTGTTTTTT.

The chain combines TRBV28 with TRBJ2-5, with a tentative D call TRBD2 (6 bases). The DNA end favors TRBJ2-7, so the J call may be wrong. The CDR3 is made up of 14 amino acids. Germline V gives CDR1 MDHEN, CDR2 SYDVKM. CDR3 DNA sequence: TGTGCCACCATCGGAGGGCCCTACTCCTACGAGCAGTACTTC. Protein sequence: CATIGGPYSYEQYF.

The chain uses TRBV5-1 and TRBJ2-5; D might be TRBD2 (5 bases). Germline-derived CDR1 and CDR2 are SGHRS and YFSETQ. Trimming left V 0 bases short and J 1 base short, with 10 bases between. CDR3 length equals 15 residues. In DNA form, the CDR3 reads TGCGCCAGCAGCTTGGTAAGAGGGAGCCAAGAGACCCAGTACTTC. It codes for CASSLVRGSQETQYF.

There are a few counts of this clonotype. This chain links TRBV4-1 with TRBJ1-4; D is unresolved. CDR1 and CDR2 from the germline V gene are MGHRA and YSYEKL. Between the trimmed V and J ends, which lost 2 bases and 8 bases, there was a span of 9 bases. The CDR3 is made up of 13 amino acids. The CDR3 loop reads CASSQWVAEKLFF. For the CDR3, the DNA is TGCGCCAGCAGCCAATGGGTCGCCGAAAAACTGTTTTTT.

At least ten counts were recorded for this clonotype. This chain uses TRBV7-3 with TRBJ2-5; D is uncertain. The V end lost 0 bases, the J end lost 5 bases, and 7 bases lay between the germline ends. The CDR3 loop spans 13 amino acids. Germline V gene data show CDR1 as SGHTA and CDR2 as FQGTGA. This CDR3 is CASSLTYGETQYF. CDR3 sequence (DNA): TGTGCCAGCAGCTTAACATACGGGGAGACCCAGTACTTC.

This sequence joins TRBV7-2 and TRBJ2-5; D is ambiguous. Germline V CDR1 and CDR2: SGHTA, FQGNSA. The V gene lost 0 bases and the J gene lost 3 bases, with 8 bases spanning the gap. The CDR3 has 14 residues. In nucleotides, the CDR3 is TGTGCCAGCAGCTTAGCTTCGGCGGAAGAGACCCAGTACTTC. Its protein is CASSLASAEETQYF.

With regard to this clonotype: One junction end disagrees with the germline gene, perhaps due to a read error. The chain links TRBV7-2 to TRBJ2-5; the D call may be TRBD1 or TRBD2 (5 bases each). The end of the DNA aligns better with TRBJ2-1, so the J call may be wrong. Germline loops: CDR1 SGHTA, CDR2 FQGNSA. The length of the CDR3 is 15 residues. The CDR3 sequence: CATSLSGARGNEQFF. DNA of the CDR3: TGTGCCACCAGCTTGTCCGGGGCGAGGGGCAATGAGCAGTTCTTC.

This chain links TRBV18 with TRBJ2-5; a weak D match, TRBD1 (6 bases). V lost 6 bases and J 1 base, leaving 12 bases between the germline ends. CDR1 and CDR2 (germline): KGHSH, LQKENI. The CDR3 length is 14 residues. CDR3 bases: TGTGCCAGCTCCTGGGCCAGGGGCCAAGAGACCCAGTACTTC. It translates to CASSWARGQETQYF.